This record covers a single TCR beta chain. There are a few counts of this clonotype. Its antigen is still unknown. Base-call qualities are not available, and no considerably larger clone is one nucleotide away. Set within a cohort of healthcare workers in London, UK, this nested case-control study involved weekly PCR testing of nasopharyngeal swabs along with blood sampling. Healthcare workers were recruited between 23 and 31 March 2020, during the week of the UK lockdown, and were followed weekly for up to roughly 15 weeks. To prepare the library, 5' RACE was applied. The sequencing machine was a NextSeq 500. Unique molecular identifiers were attached to individual cDNA molecules in the TCR library protocol so that sequencing error and PCR bias could be corrected. Both TCR alpha and beta chains were sequenced, and tight co-correlation was observed between alpha and beta sequence abundances in each sample. In the paper's pipeline: Decombinator V4 was used to annotate the V gene, J gene and CDR3 of the TCR sequences. TCRs were defined as expanded if a significant change between any two time points was detected under a Poisson model with p below 0.0001. TCR abundances were normalised to the total number of TCRs sequenced per sample and expressed as counts per million. VDJdb, accessed 1 November 2021, was searched for CMV, EBV and SARS-CoV-2 annotated TCRs, with TCRs annotated for multiple antigens excluded. Using fastp at Q25 and MiXCR, TCRdb reprocessed the public reads and kept productive beta chains. Records with the same CDR3 protein are collapsed into one entry carrying the most frequent genes and DNA. For this entry, the V and J calls and clone size follow TCRdb and not the study's own pipeline. The sample contains tens of thousands of distinct CDR3 sequences, 20% of them found a single time. The ten largest clones add up to about 15% of the sample.

These data come from a study of early T cells in non-severe SARS-CoV-2 infection (dated by TCRdb to the early 2020s). Study-level background: TCR sequencing used bulk RNA from unsorted whole blood, so alpha and beta chains could not be paired. The study at large found these results: VDJdb matching was skewed toward anti-spike CD8 responses, so virus-specific expansions were likely underestimated and private and CD4 specificities were missed.

Sequenced here: whole blood, sampled at baseline. This sequence was found in an adult who was a healthcare worker with PCR-confirmed SARS-CoV-2 infection or an uninfected control (not recorded which).

The DNA reads TGTGCCAGCAGTGAAGCGCTTTGGACTGGAGGAAATGGCTACACCTTC. This encodes CASSEALWTGGNGYTF. Rearrangement joined TRBV2 to TRBJ1-2, with the D gene too uncertain to name. The CDR3 numbers 16 residues from cysteine through phenylalanine. Only CDR3 DNA is held: 48 bases, read in frame from base 1. V was cut back by 0 bases and J by 6 bases, leaving a gap of 17 bases between them. From a lookup of the germline V gene, CDR1 and CDR2 are SNHLY and FYNNEI.